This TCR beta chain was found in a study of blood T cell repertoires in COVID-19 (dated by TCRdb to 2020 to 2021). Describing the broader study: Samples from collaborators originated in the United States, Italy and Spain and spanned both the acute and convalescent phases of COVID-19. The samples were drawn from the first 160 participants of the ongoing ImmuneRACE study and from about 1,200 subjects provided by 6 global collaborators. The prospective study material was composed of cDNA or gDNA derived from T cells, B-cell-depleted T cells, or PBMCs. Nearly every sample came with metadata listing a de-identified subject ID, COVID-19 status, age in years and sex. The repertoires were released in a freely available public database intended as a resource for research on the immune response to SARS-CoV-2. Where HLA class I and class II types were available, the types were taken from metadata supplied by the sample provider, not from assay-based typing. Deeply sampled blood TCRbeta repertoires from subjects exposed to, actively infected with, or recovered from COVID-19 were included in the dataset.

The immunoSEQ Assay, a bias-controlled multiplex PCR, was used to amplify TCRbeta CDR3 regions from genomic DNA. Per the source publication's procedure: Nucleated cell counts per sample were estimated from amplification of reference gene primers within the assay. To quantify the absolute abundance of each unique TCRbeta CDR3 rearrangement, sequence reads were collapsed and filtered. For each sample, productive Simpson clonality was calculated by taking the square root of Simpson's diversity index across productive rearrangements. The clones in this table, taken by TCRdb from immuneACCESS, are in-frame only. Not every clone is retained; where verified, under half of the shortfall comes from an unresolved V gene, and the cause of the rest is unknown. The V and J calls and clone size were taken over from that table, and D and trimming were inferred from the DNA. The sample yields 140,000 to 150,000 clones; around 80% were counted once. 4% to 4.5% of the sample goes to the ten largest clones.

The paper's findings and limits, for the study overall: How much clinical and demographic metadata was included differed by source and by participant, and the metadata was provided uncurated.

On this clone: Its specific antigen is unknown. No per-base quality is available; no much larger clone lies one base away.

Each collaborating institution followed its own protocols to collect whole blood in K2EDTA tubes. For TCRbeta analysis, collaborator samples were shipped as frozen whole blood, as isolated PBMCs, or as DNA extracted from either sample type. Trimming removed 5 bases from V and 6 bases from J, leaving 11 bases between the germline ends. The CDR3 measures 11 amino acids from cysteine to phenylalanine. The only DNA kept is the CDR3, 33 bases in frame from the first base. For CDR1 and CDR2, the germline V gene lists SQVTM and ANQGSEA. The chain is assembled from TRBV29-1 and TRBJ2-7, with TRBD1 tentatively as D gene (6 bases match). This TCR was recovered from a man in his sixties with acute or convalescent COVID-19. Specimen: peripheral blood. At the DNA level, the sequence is TGCAGCGTTTCAGGGGCTGGCGAGCAGTACTTC. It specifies CSVSGAGEQYF.